The 24 T cell receptor beta chains presented below share a single source sample, sequenced in a study of Ad26.COV2.S vaccination and SARS-CoV-2 variants. Some clones are missing from TCRdb's copy, which holds only in-frame ones; the method was immunoSEQ multiplex PCR. This sample has roughly 420,000 clones, with 88% found just once. As to treatment: some 20 received Ad26.COV2.S at low or high dose, single or two shots; a few received placebo; per-sample allocation not given. Collection of the samples took place on day 63 after the first injection of vaccine or placebo. The sample was peripheral blood, taken in a trial of Ad26.COV2.S vaccine versus placebo. The receptor source for this set is a person aged 18-60 years who received the Ad26.COV2.S COVID-19 vaccine or a placebo.

This sequence joins TRBV30 and TRBJ2-5, with a possible D match to TRBD2 (5 bases). V lost 4 bases and J 1 base, leaving 10 bases between the germline ends. The CDR3 extends over 13 amino acids. The germline V gene has CDR1 GTSNPN and CDR2 SVGIG (reference sequence). CDR3 loop: CAWTKGLQETQYF. CDR3 nucleotides: TGTGCCTGGACCAAAGGACTCCAAGAGACCCAGTACTTC.

The CDR3 DNA reads TGTGCCACCAGCAGGGCCTACAGGGGGCCGAATGAAAAACTGTTTTTT. It translates to CATSRAYRGPNEKLFF. The chain combines TRBV15 with TRBJ1-4; TRBD1 agrees at 9 bases. V was pared by 3 bases and J by 5 bases, with 7 bases of the junction left unmatched. From germline, CDR1 is LNHNV and CDR2 YYDKDF (reference sequence). The CDR3 loop spans 16 amino acids.

The chain combines TRBV7-9 with TRBJ2-3; D not resolved. CDR1 and CDR2 (germline): SEHNR, FQNEAQ (reference sequence). V shed 0 bases and J shed 5 bases, with 6 bases lying between them. This CDR3 is built from 13 residues. The CDR3 DNA reads as TGTGCCAGCAGCTTAGCGCAGATAGATACGCAGTATTTT. Its protein is CASSLAQIDTQYF.

The chain's CDR3 is CASSLNPAEARTEAFF. CDR3 DNA sequence: TGCGCCAGCAGCTTGAACCCCGCGGAGGCAAGAACTGAAGCTTTCTTT. The gene calls are TRBV5-1 and TRBJ1-1; D ambiguous. The CDR3 length is 16 residues. Germline CDR1 reads SGHRS; CDR2 reads YFSETQ. V was trimmed by 1 base and J by 5 bases, leaving 18 bases between them.

The CDR3 DNA reads TGTGCCAGCAGCTGGGGGAGGAACACTGAAGCTTTCTTT. Translation gives CASSWGRNTEAFF. The rearrangement links TRBV11-2 to TRBJ1-1; a weak D match, TRBD1 (5 bases). In germline, CDR1 is SGHAT, CDR2 FQNNGV. The V end lost 4 bases, the J end lost 1 base, and 7 bases lay between the germline ends. The CDR3 length is 13 residues.

The chain uses TRBV4-1 and TRBJ2-7; 7 positions agree with TRBD1. The trim removed 3 bases at V and 2 bases at J, leaving 1 base unmatched. The germline CDR1 and CDR2 sequences are MGHRA and YSYEKL. The CDR3 sequence is 13 residues long. The CDR3 DNA follows: TGCGCCAGCAGCCACGACAGGGCCTACGAGCAGTACTTC. Its protein product is CASSHDRAYEQYF.

V gene TRBV5-1 combines with J gene TRBJ1-2, with 7 bases matching TRBD1. V lost 3 bases, J lost 7 bases, and 18 bases stayed unmatched. The CDR3 spans 17 residues. The germline gives CDR1 SGHRS, CDR2 YFSETQ. CDR3 DNA: TGCGCCAGCAGCTCCTCCCCGGACAGGCGGAAATCTAGTGGCTACACCTTC. This sequence encodes CASSSSPDRRKSSGYTF.

The V and J genes are TRBV7-9 and TRBJ1-4; no firm D call. The CDR3 loop spans 18 amino acids. CDR1 SEHNR and CDR2 FQNEAQ come from the germline V gene (reference sequence). Trimming took 4 bases from V and 2 from J, leaving 20 bases between them. CDR3 nucleotide sequence: TGTGCCAGCAGCTATGGGAGAGGCCTCAGTCTCACTAATGAAAAACTGTTTTTT. This codes for CASSYGRGLSLTNEKLFF.

The chain carries TRBV5-1 and TRBJ1-1; tentative D call: TRBD1 (5 bases). The germline V gene has CDR1 SGHRS and CDR2 YFSETQ. The CDR3 runs to 13 residues. The V and J ends lost 4 bases and 1 base respectively, with 8 bases between them. This chain's CDR3 is CASSPDTNTEAFF. For the CDR3, the DNA is TGCGCCAGCAGCCCGGACACGAACACTGAAGCTTTCTTT.

This chain connects TRBV27 to TRBJ2-7; TRBD1 matches at 10 bases. The length of the CDR3 is 13 residues. V gave up 8 bases and J gave up 4 bases; unmatched junction bases: 5. Germline lookup yields CDR1 MNHEY and CDR2 SMNVEV (reference sequence). The CDR3 bases are TGTGCCAGCGGGACAGGGGTCCCTTACGAGCAGTACTTC. Amino acid sequence: CASGTGVPYEQYF.

V gene TRBV14 combines with J gene TRBJ2-1, with D possibly TRBD2 on 6 matching bases. V lost 0 bases to trimming and J lost 8 bases, with 23 bases between them. This CDR3 is 18 amino acids long. Looked up from germline, CDR1 is SGHDN and CDR2 is FVKESK. CDR3 region: CASSQEDYLRDGFDEQFF. CDR3 sequence (DNA): TGTGCCAGCAGCCAAGAGGACTACCTCCGGGATGGGTTTGATGAGCAGTTCTTC.

This chain uses TRBV10-3 with TRBJ1-4, with 9 bases that match TRBD1. The CDR3 is 18 amino acids. Per germline, CDR1 ENHRY and CDR2 SYGVKD. Trimming cost V 0 bases and J 3 bases; bases outside gene matches: 8. CDR3 protein: CAISESLTGGASNEKLFF. CDR3 in DNA: TGTGCCATCAGTGAGTCGCTCACAGGGGGCGCGTCTAATGAAAAACTGTTTTTT.

The chain recombines TRBV6-5 with TRBJ2-7; D perhaps matches TRBD2 (6 bases). The CDR3 is made up of 13 amino acids. In germline, CDR1 is MNHEY, CDR2 SVGAGI. V lost 6 bases, J lost 6 bases, and 15 bases lay in between. The chain's CDR3 is CASRLTRGTEQYF. CDR3 sequence (DNA): TGTGCCAGCAGACTAACACGGGGGACCGAGCAGTACTTC.

This chain joins TRBV12-5 and TRBJ1-4; TRBD1 might be the D (5 bases). In germline, CDR1 is LGHNT, CDR2 FRNRAP. V lost 6 bases and J lost 0, with 20 bases in between. The CDR3 is 18 residues long. The CDR3 region has the DNA TGTGCTAGTGGGGCTCAGGGACTAAGTTTCGCAACTAATGAAAAACTGTTTTTT. Translating gives CASGAQGLSFATNEKLFF.

The chain links TRBV6-2 or TRBV6-3 to TRBJ2-2; D not resolved. Germline assignment: CDR1 MNHEY and CDR2 SVGEGT. V dropped 5 bases and J dropped 1 base, with 2 bases sitting between them. The CDR3 is 12 residues long. CDR3 amino acids: CASSRNTGELFF. The DNA for the CDR3 is TGTGCCAGCAGTCGGAACACCGGGGAGCTGTTTTTT.

The chain recombines TRBV15 with TRBJ2-5, with 10 nucleotides matching TRBD2. CDR3 length: 17 amino acids. Germline V gives CDR1 LNHNV, CDR2 YYDKDF (reference sequence). J was trimmed by 2 bases and V by 5 bases; bases with no gene match: 11. The CDR3 DNA follows: TGTGCCACCAGCGGAATAAGGACTAGCGGACCACAAGAGACCCAGTACTTC. Translation gives CATSGIRTSGPQETQYF.

The V call is TRBV7-9, the J call TRBJ1-4; TRBD1 aligns across 9 bases. This CDR3 has 14 residues. V was pared by 6 bases and J by 7 bases, with 6 bases of the junction left unmatched. Germline values: CDR1 SEHNR, CDR2 FQNEAQ (reference sequence). The CDR3 bases are TGTGCCAGCAGTTCGGGACAGGGTTTTGAAAAACTGTTTTTT. It encodes CASSSGQGFEKLFF.

This clone was observed once. V usage is TRBV5-1 and J usage is TRBJ2-7; possibly TRBD1 for D (5 bases). V lost 4 bases and J lost 1, with 15 bases in between. The CDR3 sequence is 15 residues long. Germline CDR1 reads SGHRS; CDR2 reads YFSETQ. CDR3 DNA sequence: TGCGCCAGCAGCCCCTATCAGGGTTCATCCTACGAGCAGTACTTC. Its translation: CASSPYQGSSYEQYF.

The chain has TRBV19 and TRBJ2-7; 11 positions match TRBD1. Germline CDR1 LNHDA, CDR2 SQIVND (reference sequence). CDR3 size: 13 residues. J gave up 6 bases and V 4 bases, and 2 bases lay outside the gene matches. This CDR3 reads CASSTGTGGEQYF. CDR3 in DNA: TGTGCCAGTAGTACCGGGACAGGGGGCGAGCAGTACTTC.

This clone appeared a few times. The same CDR3 is also encoded by other DNA sequences in this sample. The chain links TRBV2 to TRBJ2-7; D is undetermined. V was trimmed by 1 base and J by 3 bases, leaving 1 base between them. This CDR3 has 11 amino acids. Germline V gene lookup returns CDR1 SNHLY and CDR2 FYNNEI. CDR3 sequence (DNA): TGTGCCAGCAGTGAAGTCTACGAGCAGTACTTC. Amino acid sequence: CASSEVYEQYF.

This clone was counted only a few times. The rearrangement links TRBV6-5 to TRBJ1-6; D gene uncertain. Trimming left V 6 bases short and J 5 bases short, with 14 bases between. CDR1 is MNHEY, CDR2 SVGAGI, per germline. This CDR3 is built from 15 residues. CDR3 sequence reads: CASSLQGINNSPLHF. DNA for the CDR3: TGTGCCAGCAGCCTTCAAGGGATAAATAATTCACCCCTCCACTTT.

In this sample, this clone turned up a few times. V is TRBV9 and J is TRBJ2-3, with TRBD2 matching 7 bases. V shed 5 bases, J shed 1 base, and the junction held 1 base outside the gene matches. The CDR3 is 13 amino acids. The germline V gene has CDR1 SGDLS and CDR2 YYNGEE. This CDR3 is CASRSGGTDTQYF. The DNA of the CDR3 is TGTGCCAGCAGGAGCGGGGGCACAGATACGCAGTATTTT.

CDR3 nucleotide sequence: TGTGCCAGCAGCCCAGAACCGGGACTAGCGGGGATCAATGAGCAGTTCTTC. As protein: CASSPEPGLAGINEQFF. J is TRBJ2-1 and V is TRBV7-3; 13 positions match TRBD2. Germline CDR1 is SGHTA and CDR2 is FQGTGA. CDR3 length: 17 residues. V lost 5 bases and J lost 6; bases outside the gene matches: 10.

The rearrangement links TRBV15 to TRBJ1-1; 9 nucleotides line up with TRBD1. The V and J ends lost 2 bases and 7 bases, in that order; junction bases with no gene match: 14. CDR3 length: 17 residues. In germline, CDR1 is LNHNV, CDR2 YYDKDF (reference sequence). CDR3 region: CATSRHGTGPFTHEAFF. Written as DNA, the CDR3 is TGTGCCACCAGCAGACATGGGACAGGGCCGTTTACCCATGAAGCTTTCTTT.